The clone carrying this TCR beta chain was seen a handful of times. Its antigen is still unknown. Germline CDR1 MNHEY, CDR2 SMNVEV (reference sequence). V was clipped by 4 bases and J by 2 bases, with 9 bases between them. The CDR3 length is 13 residues. The Oncomine TCR Beta short-read assay was what sequenced the DNA obtained from cultured CD4+ T cells. TCRdb re-called the PCR reads through MiXCR, storing one row per CDR3 protein. The sample has approximately 4,900 distinct CDR3 sequences; 25% are singletons. Regarding treatment: approximately 9-day PBMC culture with coronavirus spike peptide pools or control peptides (ViraFEST assay). Expanded clonotypes were found by TCR sequencing after peptide-pool stimulation (ViraFEST). It was after around ten days of culture that CD4+ T cells were isolated by negative selection. This sample is part of a study of vaccination and CD4 T cells after COVID-19. Study background: Each convalescent patient was PCR positive for SARS-CoV-2 on nasal swab; eight or nine cases were mild and one severe. In the convalescent cohort, there were six males and four females, two of them Hispanic.

This clonotype was obtained from a human donor who had recovered from COVID-19. The chain employs TRBV27 and TRBJ2-7; the D is unclear. This specimen consisted of CD4+ T cells from blood, cultured in vitro, obtained after SARS-CoV-2 vaccination. CDR3 region: CASSWGFAYEQYF. CDR3 nucleotide sequence: TGTGCCAGCAGTTGGGGTTTTGCCTACGAGCAGTACTTC.